These 6 T cell receptor beta chains were sequenced from one sample in a study of blood T cell repertoires in COVID-19. The table came from immunoSEQ multiplex PCR; TCRdb's copy has only in-frame clones and leaves some out. The sample records 300,000 to 500,000 clones, approximately 90% being singletons. Sequences were obtained from PBMCs or T cells enriched from blood (not recorded which). The receptors originated from a woman in her twenties or thirties with acute COVID-19.

The chain employs TRBV11-3 and TRBJ1-6, with D perhaps matching TRBD1 (5 bases). The CDR3 spans 13 residues. Looked up from germline, CDR1 is SGHNT and CDR2 is YENEEA. Deletions cut 5 bases from V and 11 bases from J, with 13 bases between. In DNA, the CDR3 is TGTGCCAGCAGCCTGGGGGGATCCCCACCCCTCCACTTT. Its protein is CASSLGGSPPLHF.

This clone was observed a handful of times. The chain uses TRBV19 and TRBJ1-1, with D perhaps matching TRBD1 (6 bases). V was pared by 3 bases and J by 0 bases, with 11 bases between. This CDR3 region has 15 residues. Germline V gene sequence: CDR1 LNHDA, CDR2 SQIVND (reference sequence). The CDR3 reads CASSMRQALNTEAFF. Here the CDR3 DNA reads TGTGCCAGTAGTATGAGACAGGCCCTGAACACTGAAGCTTTCTTT.

The chain combines TRBV10-2 with TRBJ2-3; 9 bases fit TRBD2. CDR1 WSHSY and CDR2 SAAADI come from the germline V gene. The CDR3 runs to 15 residues. The V segment lost 2 bases and the J segment 2 bases; nucleotides outside the gene matches: 2. CDR3 region: CASSEERGATDTQYF. CDR3 sequence (DNA): TGCGCCAGCAGTGAGGAGCGGGGGGCCACAGATACGCAGTATTTT.

The chain links TRBV13 to TRBJ2-7; possible D gene TRBD2, 5 bases. Germline CDR1 PRHDT, CDR2 FYEKMQ (reference sequence). Trimming shortened V by 0 bases and J by 4 bases, and 7 bases separated the two germline ends. The CDR3 covers 13 residues. This CDR3 reads CASSLGRGYEQYF. CDR3 coding DNA: TGTGCCAGCAGCTTAGGCCGGGGATACGAGCAGTACTTC.

The rearrangement joins TRBV12-3 or TRBV12-4 to TRBJ1-1; D gene uncertain. The CDR3 consists of 13 residues. The V and J ends lost 2 bases and 3 bases respectively, with 7 bases between them. For the CDR3, the DNA is TGTGCCAGCAGTTTATTCCGGGACACTGAAGCTTTCTTT. It codes for CASSLFRDTEAFF.

This chain connects TRBV7-2 to TRBJ1-6; 9 bases are a match to TRBD1. CDR3 length equals 15 residues. The junction had 2 bases not matched to a gene; V was cut back by 0 bases and J by 8 bases. Germline loops: CDR1 SGHTA, CDR2 FQGNSA. The CDR3 region is CASSLAGTGYSPLHF. The CDR3 DNA reads TGTGCCAGCAGCTTAGCGGGGACAGGGTATTCACCCCTCCACTTT.